This T cell receptor beta chain comes out of a study of blood T cell repertoires in COVID-19. Per the germline V gene, CDR1 is SGHRS and CDR2 is YFSETQ. The CDR3 totals 18 residues. V trimming: 6 bases; J trimming: 3 bases; junction bases outside the gene matches: 20. Produced via immunoSEQ multiplex PCR; TCRdb's table is partial and in-frame only. The sample shows approximately 250,000 clones, around nine tenths of them seen only once. The sequenced sample was peripheral blood. This receptor was taken from a woman aged 55-69 years with COVID-19, enrolled during active disease. This chain connects TRBV5-1 to TRBJ1-2; TRBD1 aligns across 7 bases. As DNA, the CDR3 is TGCGCCAGCACTTTCGGACAGGTCCCGGCGCACCGGGACTATGGCTACACCTTC. Amino acid sequence: CASTFGQVPAHRDYGYTF.